The rows below give T cell receptor beta chains drawn from one sample of a study of monozygotic twins with inflammatory bowel disease. One entry per CDR3 protein, without DNA, is what TCRdb gives after re-calling the 5' RACE reads. This sample carries about 150,000 distinct CDR3 sequences, with 0.95% to 1.5% going to the ten biggest clones. Specimen: blood. The receptors here all came from a human donor with ulcerative colitis or Crohn's disease, or a healthy co-twin of an affected twin (not recorded which). CDR3s include the opening cysteine and the closing phenylalanine or tryptophan. Fields, in order: CDR3 protein, J gene, V gene.

CDR3 protein: CASSPQGSAYNEQFF
J gene: TRBJ2-1
V gene: TRBV7-2

CDR3 protein: CASSIGGGAATEAFF
J gene: TRBJ1-1
V gene: TRBV7-9

CDR3 protein: CASSNLAGGEQFF
J gene: TRBJ2-1
V gene: TRBV7-2

CDR3 protein: CSAQRDSGNTIYF
J gene: TRBJ1-3
V gene: TRBV20-1

CDR3 protein: CASRPSGAYEQYF
J gene: TRBJ2-7
V gene: TRBV6-2/TRBV6-3

CDR3 protein: CASWGTVLFSGNTIYF
J gene: TRBJ1-3
V gene: TRBV28

CDR3 protein: CASSYSQELLF
J gene: TRBJ2-7
V gene: TRBV6-2/TRBV6-3

CDR3 protein: CASSEKTGTRVNQPQHF
J gene: TRBJ1-5
V gene: TRBV18

CDR3 protein: CASSFRGGTEAFF
J gene: TRBJ1-1
V gene: TRBV7-2

CDR3 protein: CASSYSIKNEQYF
J gene: TRBJ2-7
V gene: TRBV6-5

CDR3 protein: CASILSGKDTQYF
J gene: TRBJ2-3
V gene: TRBV7-2

CDR3 protein: CASSFPTPNSPLHF
J gene: TRBJ1-6
V gene: TRBV12-3/TRBV12-4

CDR3 protein: CASSAPTRNYGYTF
J gene: TRBJ1-2
V gene: TRBV6-1

CDR3 protein: CATAAPLPTSRSSGELFF
J gene: TRBJ2-2
V gene: TRBV15

CDR3 protein: CASSPSATAYGYTF
J gene: TRBJ1-2
V gene: TRBV16

CDR3 protein: CASSYSVGGQGYGYTF
J gene: TRBJ1-2
V gene: TRBV6-5

CDR3 protein: CASSPPVRGSGNTIYF
J gene: TRBJ1-3
V gene: TRBV18

CDR3 protein: CASSLHGSSGTLAKNIQYF
J gene: TRBJ2-4
V gene: TRBV11-2

CDR3 protein: CATSDATGIGQPQHF
J gene: TRBJ1-5
V gene: TRBV24-1

CDR3 protein: CSADRDQETQYF
J gene: TRBJ2-5
V gene: TRBV20-1

CDR3 protein: CASSSLRTGYGGELFF
J gene: TRBJ2-2
V gene: TRBV7-3

CDR3 protein: CSVPLAGVETQYF
J gene: TRBJ2-5
V gene: TRBV29-1

CDR3 protein: CSVALGQYNEQFF
J gene: TRBJ2-1
V gene: TRBV29-1

CDR3 protein: CASSQDPPGTDAIKPQHF
J gene: TRBJ1-5
V gene: TRBV4-1

CDR3 protein: CASSLVRTGYNEQFF
J gene: TRBJ2-1
V gene: TRBV12-3/TRBV12-4

CDR3 protein: CASSSPGQGAYEQYF
J gene: TRBJ2-7
V gene: TRBV5-1

CDR3 protein: CATSERPVLHGANVLTF
J gene: TRBJ2-6
V gene: TRBV24-1

CDR3 protein: CASSELAGTLSEQYF
J gene: TRBJ2-7
V gene: TRBV6-1

CDR3 protein: CATRLAGADEQFF
J gene: TRBJ2-1
V gene: TRBV15

CDR3 protein: CASSSRAGVYEQYF
J gene: TRBJ2-7
V gene: TRBV6-4

CDR3 protein: CAISETSGRGHEQYF
J gene: TRBJ2-7
V gene: TRBV10-3

CDR3 protein: CASSLGTVSSYEQYF
J gene: TRBJ2-7
V gene: TRBV28

CDR3 protein: CASSITGGKTNEQFF
J gene: TRBJ2-1
V gene: TRBV5-1

CDR3 protein: CASRRTGGPTGELFF
J gene: TRBJ2-2
V gene: TRBV12-3/TRBV12-4

CDR3 protein: CASSPYSGRAGDTQYF
J gene: TRBJ2-3
V gene: TRBV5-1

CDR3 protein: CATSKSYEQFF
J gene: TRBJ2-1
V gene: TRBV19

CDR3 protein: CASSLFLNTGELFF
J gene: TRBJ2-2
V gene: TRBV12-3/TRBV12-4

CDR3 protein: CASSFGQGRIYGYTF
J gene: TRBJ1-2
V gene: TRBV5-1

CDR3 protein: CASSALARVRRGDTQYF
J gene: TRBJ2-3
V gene: TRBV11-2

CDR3 protein: CASSLEGSTDTQYF
J gene: TRBJ2-3
V gene: TRBV7-2

CDR3 protein: CASSGDPPDTQYF
J gene: TRBJ2-3
V gene: TRBV2

CDR3 protein: CASSPGVYAPATEAFF
J gene: TRBJ1-1
V gene: TRBV27

CDR3 protein: CSAPRALNQPQHF
J gene: TRBJ1-5
V gene: TRBV20-1

CDR3 protein: CASSYEWNTEAFF
J gene: TRBJ1-1
V gene: TRBV6-6

CDR3 protein: CASRADKYQETQYF
J gene: TRBJ2-5
V gene: TRBV6-1

CDR3 protein: CASSQERWETQYF
J gene: TRBJ2-5
V gene: TRBV4-3

CDR3 protein: CSARPPGRSYNEQFF
J gene: TRBJ2-1
V gene: TRBV20-1

CDR3 protein: CSVWTANPRTYGYTF
J gene: TRBJ1-2
V gene: TRBV29-1

CDR3 protein: CASSSGLANTGELFF
J gene: TRBJ2-2
V gene: TRBV6-5

CDR3 protein: CASSPPLAGVGNEQFF
J gene: TRBJ2-1
V gene: TRBV11-2

CDR3 protein: CAWRDRVDYGYTF
J gene: TRBJ1-2
V gene: TRBV30

CDR3 protein: CASSLVKGFMNTEAFF
J gene: TRBJ1-1
V gene: TRBV5-1

CDR3 protein: CASSPQSVSYEQYF
J gene: TRBJ2-7
V gene: TRBV12-3/TRBV12-4

CDR3 protein: CSARVVLAGWLDTQYF
J gene: TRBJ2-3
V gene: TRBV20-1

CDR3 protein: CSARGPQSYNEQFF
J gene: TRBJ2-1
V gene: TRBV20-1

CDR3 protein: CASRTTYEQYF
J gene: TRBJ2-7
V gene: TRBV5-1

CDR3 protein: CASSQDPSRDTQYF
J gene: TRBJ2-3
V gene: TRBV3-1

CDR3 protein: CASAQNYGYTF
J gene: TRBJ1-2
V gene: TRBV30

CDR3 protein: CASSLDAAGGRYEQYF
J gene: TRBJ2-7
V gene: TRBV7-2

CDR3 protein: CASRTYRGMSNQPQHF
J gene: TRBJ1-5
V gene: TRBV27